This entry features one TCR beta chain sequence. Its antigen remains undetermined. No base-level quality is on record; no much larger clone is a single base apart. TCRbeta CDR3 regions were amplified from genomic DNA by means of the immunoSEQ Assay, a bias-controlled multiplex PCR. In the source study's methods: Within the assay, amplification of reference gene primers was used to estimate how many nucleated cells each sample contained. To quantify the absolute abundance of each unique TCRbeta CDR3 rearrangement, sequence reads were collapsed and filtered. For each sample, productive Simpson clonality was calculated by taking the square root of Simpson's diversity index across productive rearrangements. In its TCRdb copy, this immuneACCESS table keeps in-frame sequences only and misses some clones. Where compared with another copy, unresolved V genes explain less than half of these, and the others have no known cause. V, J and clone size are taken as reported in that table, and D and trimming were inferred from the DNA itself. Present in this sample are around 310,000 clones, about 87% of which were seen just once. About 5% of the sample is held by the ten biggest clonotypes.

Participants in the prospective study were enrolled through a virtual design, were aged 18 to 89 years, and lived in roughly 24 United States geographic areas. To assign participants to cohorts, the prospective study relied on clinical history that participants themselves reported in a screening survey and a study questionnaire. Recovered participants in ImmuneRACE Cohort 3 were defined by two consecutive negative NP/OP PCR tests, clearance by a healthcare professional, or resolution of symptoms. In the prospective study, mobile phlebotomists collected whole blood, serum and a nasopharyngeal or oropharyngeal swab from each participant. Participants in the prospective study had the option to provide additional blood draws and questionnaires over a roughly two-month period. Before DNA extraction, prospective study blood samples were shipped either frozen or at room temperature. Reading from cysteine to phenylalanine, the CDR3 counts 13 amino acids. Only the CDR3 part of the read is kept: 39 bases, read in frame from the first base. V is trimmed back by 6 bases and J by 4 bases, and the junction contains 2 bases that no gene match accounts for. CDR1 and CDR2, per the germline V gene, are SNHLY and FYNNEI.

The record originates from a study of blood T cell repertoires in COVID-19 (dated by TCRdb to about 2020). Regarding the complete study: The collaborator samples originated in the United States, Italy and Spain and spanned the acute and convalescent phases of COVID-19. Subjects who had been exposed to COVID-19, were actively infected with it, or had recovered from it provided the deeply sampled blood TCRbeta repertoires that made up the dataset. The samples were drawn from two sources: the first 160 participants of the ongoing ImmuneRACE study, and 950 to 1,500 subjects contributed by 6 global collaborators. A freely available public database, intended as a resource for researchers studying the immune response to SARS-CoV-2, is where the repertoires were released. Sample metadata almost always included a de-identified subject ID, COVID-19 status, age in years and sex. HLA class I and class II types, where available, came from metadata supplied by the sample provider rather than from assay-based typing. The prospective study material was composed of cDNA or gDNA derived from T cells, B-cell-depleted T cells, or PBMCs. General findings and caveats noted by the study authors: The quantity of clinical and demographic metadata differed by source and by participant and was supplied without curation.

The TCR comes from a man aged 30 to 45 who had recovered from COVID-19. The sequence links TRBV2 to TRBJ2-2, with 7 junctional bases fitting TRBD1. Sequenced input: PBMCs or T cells enriched from blood (not recorded which). In nucleotide form, the sequence is TGTGCCAGCAGGACAGGGATCACCGGGGAGCTGTTTTTT. This encodes CASRTGITGELFF.